The 14 T cell receptor beta chains below come from one sample, sequenced in a study of OX40 agonist ivuxolimab in advanced cancers. Produced via immunoSEQ multiplex PCR; TCRdb's table is partial and in-frame only. Of about 72,000 clones in the sample, under 85% were seen once. This specimen consisted of CD4+ or CD8+ T cells sorted from blood, obtained in a trial of the OX40 agonist ivuxolimab. These receptors originate from an adult with an advanced solid tumor such as melanoma, head and neck, liver or kidney cancer.

The rearrangement joins TRBV10-2 to TRBJ2-1; 7 bases match TRBD2. The V and J ends lost 1 base and 9 bases, in that order; junction bases with no gene match: 0. The CDR3 spans 12 residues. The V gene's germline CDR1 is WSHSY and CDR2 SAAADI. This chain's CDR3 is CASSEWGGEQFF. DNA for the CDR3: TGCGCCAGCAGTGAGTGGGGGGGTGAGCAGTTCTTC.

The chain couples TRBV30 to TRBJ1-1; weak D call: TRBD1 (6 bases). The ends were cut back, 4 bases at V and 5 bases at J, with 26 bases in the middle. The CDR3 length is 17 residues. CDR1 and CDR2 (germline): GTSNPN, SVGIG (reference sequence). The CDR3 DNA is TGTGCCTGGAAACCCCTAGGGGGGGCAGGCCGGGGAACTGAAGCTTTCTTT. It is translated as CAWKPLGGAGRGTEAFF.

This clone was seen just once. This rearrangement joins TRBV5-4 to TRBJ1-2; weak D call: TRBD1 (6 bases). CDR1 and CDR2 from the germline V gene are SGHNT and YYREEE (reference sequence). The CDR3 runs to 12 residues. Between the trimmed V and J ends, which lost 4 bases and 4 bases, there was a span of 8 bases. The CDR3: CASSQGLYGYTF. The CDR3 coding sequence is TGTGCCAGCAGCCAGGGGCTCTATGGCTACACCTTC.

The sample holds a few counts of this clone. This chain connects TRBV5-1 to TRBJ2-7, with 7 bases lining up with TRBD1. The CDR3 has 14 residues. With 4 bases clipped from V and 3 bases from J, the junction kept 7 bases outside the gene matches. Looked up from germline, CDR1 is SGHRS and CDR2 is YFSETQ. CDR3 region: CASSTGQRIYEQYF. The CDR3 DNA reads as TGCGCCAGCAGCACGGGACAGAGAATCTACGAGCAGTACTTC. Variable domain in full (rest from reference TRBV5-1 and TRBJ2-7): KAGVTQTPRYLIKTRGQQVTLSCSPISGHRSVSWYQQTPGQGLQFLFEYFSETQRNKGNFPGRFSGRQFSNSRSEMNVSTLELGDSALYLCASSTGQRIYEQYFGPGTRLTVT.

This clone was seen only once. This chain links TRBV2 with TRBJ1-4, with D uncertain. V was trimmed by 4 bases and J by 7 bases, leaving 7 bases between them. Germline-derived CDR1 and CDR2 are SNHLY and FYNNEI. There are 12 residues in the CDR3. The CDR3 bases are TGTGCCAGCAGTGCCCGTCGTGAAAAACTGTTTTTT. This encodes CASSARREKLFF.

The V and J genes are TRBV6-1 and TRBJ1-5; D is perhaps TRBD1 (5 bases). Germline V gene sequence: CDR1 MNHNS, CDR2 SASEGT. This CDR3 comprises 14 residues. V lost 4 bases and J 7 bases, leaving 14 bases between the germline ends. The CDR3 spells CASSAFIEGQPQHF. CDR3 coding DNA: TGTGCCAGCAGTGCCTTCATCGAGGGGCAGCCCCAGCATTTT.

This sequence joins TRBV29-1 and TRBJ1-1; D call uncertain. Germline CDR1 SQVTM, CDR2 ANQGSEA. The V and J ends lost 2 bases and 1 base respectively, with 8 bases between them. The length of the CDR3 is 13 residues. CDR3 nucleotides: TGCAGCGTTGAACGGGCGGGGAACACTGAAGCTTTCTTT. Amino acids: CSVERAGNTEAFF. Drawing the rest from reference TRBV29-1 and TRBJ1-1, the complete variable domain is SAVISQKPSRDICQRGTSLTIQCQVDSQVTMMFWYRQQPGQSLTLIATANQGSEATYESGFVIDKFPISRPNLTFSTLTVSNMSPEDSSIYLCSVERAGNTEAFFGQGTRLTVV.

The chain links TRBV27 to TRBJ2-7, with D perhaps assigned TRBD1 or TRBD2 (7 bases each). Trimming pared 5 bases from V and 2 bases from J, leaving 13 bases between. The germline gives CDR1 MNHEY, CDR2 SMNVEV (reference sequence). This CDR3 is built from 14 residues. The CDR3 here is CASSPRGGPYEQYF. The DNA for the CDR3 is TGTGCCAGCAGTCCCAGGGGGGGACCCTACGAGCAGTACTTC.

The chain combines TRBV28 with TRBJ2-1, with D maybe TRBD2 (6 bases). V lost 5 bases, J lost 5 bases, and 16 bases lay in between. The CDR3 runs 15 residues. Germline loops: CDR1 MDHEN, CDR2 SYDVKM. The CDR3 region has the DNA TGTGCCAGCAGTGCTGGGACTCGCCGGGACAATGAGCAGTTCTTC. Encoded protein: CASSAGTRRDNEQFF.

By sample fraction, this clone is medium-sized. The chain is built from TRBV12-5 and TRBJ2-2; D is ambiguous. Per the germline V gene, CDR1 is LGHNT and CDR2 is FRNRAP. The length of the CDR3 is 16 residues. V lost 1 base and J 6 bases, leaving 15 bases between the germline ends. CDR3 protein: CASGLGHTVVAGELFF. For the CDR3, the DNA is TGTGCTAGTGGTTTGGGACATACGGTGGTGGCCGGGGAGCTGTTTTTT. Supplemented by reference TRBV12-5 and TRBJ2-2, the full variable domain reads DARVTQTPRHKVTEMGQEVTMRCQPILGHNTVFWYRQTMMQGLELLAYFRNRAPLDDSGMPKDRFSAEMPDATLATLKIQPSEPRDSAVYFCASGLGHTVVAGELFFGEGSRLTVL.

The chain joins TRBV27 to TRBJ1-5; no definite D call. Per the germline V gene, CDR1 is MNHEY and CDR2 is SMNVEV (reference sequence). This CDR3 has 13 amino acids. Trimming took 4 bases from V and 3 from J, leaving 7 bases between them. The CDR3 here is CASSSGNNQPQHF. The CDR3 DNA reads as TGTGCCAGCAGTTCGGGAAACAATCAGCCCCAGCATTTT.

The chain couples TRBV7-2 to TRBJ2-7, with D possibly TRBD2 on 5 matching bases. Germline CDR1 is SGHTA and CDR2 is FQGNSA. V was pared by 2 bases and J by 5 bases, with 13 bases between. This CDR3 has 14 residues. The CDR3 here is CASSLFLEGNEQYF. The DNA of the CDR3 is TGTGCCAGCAGCTTATTCTTAGAGGGCAACGAGCAGTACTTC.

The J gene is TRBJ2-3, the V gene TRBV11-3; D call uncertain. The V gene's germline CDR1 is SGHNT and CDR2 YENEEA. This CDR3 spans 16 amino acids. V lost 4 bases to trimming and J lost 0 bases, with 14 bases between them. CDR3 nucleotide sequence: TGTGCCAGCAGCTCCTGGGTCGGCCAGAGCACAGATACGCAGTATTTT. Its protein product is CASSSWVGQSTDTQYF.

Written as DNA, the CDR3 is TGTGCCAGCAGCGGGATGAGTGAAAGCTATGGCTACACCTTC. Protein product: CASSGMSESYGYTF. This chain uses TRBV4-2 with TRBJ1-2; D gene unclear. The germline gives CDR1 LGHNA, CDR2 YNFKEQ. Trimming removed 5 bases at V and 4 bases at J, with 14 bases between. This CDR3 contains 14 residues.